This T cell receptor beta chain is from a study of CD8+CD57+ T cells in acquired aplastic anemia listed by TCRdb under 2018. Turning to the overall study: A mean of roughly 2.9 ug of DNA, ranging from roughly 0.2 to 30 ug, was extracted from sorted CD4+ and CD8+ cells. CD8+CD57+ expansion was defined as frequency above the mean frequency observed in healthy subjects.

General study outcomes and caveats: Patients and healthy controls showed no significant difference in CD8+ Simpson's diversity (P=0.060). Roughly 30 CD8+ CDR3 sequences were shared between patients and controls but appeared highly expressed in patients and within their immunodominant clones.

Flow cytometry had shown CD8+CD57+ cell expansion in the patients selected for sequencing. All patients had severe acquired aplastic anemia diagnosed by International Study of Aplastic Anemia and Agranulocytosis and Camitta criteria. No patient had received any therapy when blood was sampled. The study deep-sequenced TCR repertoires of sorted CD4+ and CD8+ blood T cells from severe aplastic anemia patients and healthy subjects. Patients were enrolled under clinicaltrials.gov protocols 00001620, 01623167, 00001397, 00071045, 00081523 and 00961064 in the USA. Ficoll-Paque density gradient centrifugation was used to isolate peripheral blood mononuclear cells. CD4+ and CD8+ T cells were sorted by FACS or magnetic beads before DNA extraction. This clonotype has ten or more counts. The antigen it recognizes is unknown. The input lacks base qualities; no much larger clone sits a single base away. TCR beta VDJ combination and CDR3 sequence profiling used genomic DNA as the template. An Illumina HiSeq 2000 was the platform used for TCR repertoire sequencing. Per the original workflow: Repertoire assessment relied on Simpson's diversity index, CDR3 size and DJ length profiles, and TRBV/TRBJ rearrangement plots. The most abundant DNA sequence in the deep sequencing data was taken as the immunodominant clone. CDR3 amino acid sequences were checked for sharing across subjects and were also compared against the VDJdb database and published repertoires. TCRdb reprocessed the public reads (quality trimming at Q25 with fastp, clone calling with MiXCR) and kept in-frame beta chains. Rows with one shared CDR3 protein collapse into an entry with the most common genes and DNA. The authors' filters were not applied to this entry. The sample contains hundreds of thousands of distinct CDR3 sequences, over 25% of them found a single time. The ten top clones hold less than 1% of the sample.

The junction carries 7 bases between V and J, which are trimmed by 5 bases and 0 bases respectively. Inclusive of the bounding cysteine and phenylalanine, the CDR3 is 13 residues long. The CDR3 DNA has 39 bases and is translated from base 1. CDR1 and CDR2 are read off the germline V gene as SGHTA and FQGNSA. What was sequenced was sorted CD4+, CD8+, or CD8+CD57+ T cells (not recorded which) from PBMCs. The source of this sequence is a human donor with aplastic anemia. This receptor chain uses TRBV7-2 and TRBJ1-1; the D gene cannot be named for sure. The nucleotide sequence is TGTGCCAGCAGCCCGAGTCTGAACACTGAAGCTTTCTTT. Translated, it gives CASSPSLNTEAFF.